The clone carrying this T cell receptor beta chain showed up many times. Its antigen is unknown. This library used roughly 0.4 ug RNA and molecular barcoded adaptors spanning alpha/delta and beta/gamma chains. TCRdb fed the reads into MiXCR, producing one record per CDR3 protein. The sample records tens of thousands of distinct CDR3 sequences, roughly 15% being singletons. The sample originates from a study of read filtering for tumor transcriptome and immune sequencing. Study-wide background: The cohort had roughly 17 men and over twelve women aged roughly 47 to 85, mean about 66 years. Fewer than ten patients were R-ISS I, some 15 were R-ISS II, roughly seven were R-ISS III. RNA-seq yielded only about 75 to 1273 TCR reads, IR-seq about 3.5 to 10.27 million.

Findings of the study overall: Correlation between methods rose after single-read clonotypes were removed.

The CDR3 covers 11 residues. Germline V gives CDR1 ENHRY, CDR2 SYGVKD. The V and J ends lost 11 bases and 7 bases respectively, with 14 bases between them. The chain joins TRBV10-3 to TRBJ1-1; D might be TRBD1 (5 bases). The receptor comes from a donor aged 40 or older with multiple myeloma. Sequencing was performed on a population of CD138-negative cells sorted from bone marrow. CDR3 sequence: CAAQRGGEAFF. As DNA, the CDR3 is TGTGCCGCCCAGAGGGGAGGTGAAGCTTTCTTT.